The next 30 T cell receptor beta chains were all read from a single sample in a study of T cells in women clearing cervical HPV infection. This table comes from immunoSEQ multiplex PCR, and its TCRdb copy is limited to in-frame clones, with some not included. The repertoire shows tens of thousands of clones; the top ten hold around 4%. Sequences were obtained from blood buffy coat. Receptor source: a woman aged 18 to 75 with a cervical HPV16 infection that either progressed to CIN3+ or cleared (not recorded which).

As regards this clone: The missing CDR3 end, 3 residues past where the read stops, is filled in from the germline J gene. V is TRBV5-1 and J is TRBJ1-6; 12 bases fit TRBD1. The CDR3 loop spans 19 amino acids. V lost 0 bases to trimming and J lost 4 bases; unmatched junction nucleotides: 8. Germline CDR1 and CDR2: SGHRS and YFSETQ. The covered CDR3 bases are TGCGCCAGCAGCTTGGGATACGCGGGACAGGGGGCTTATAATTCACCC. It encodes CASSLGYAGQGAYNSP. Given in full, the CDR3 is CASSLGYAGQGAYNSPLHF.

Notes on this clone: The CDR3 is cut off 3 residues early in the read; its end comes from the germline J gene. The genes are TRBV2 and TRBJ2-2; 9 bases align to TRBD2. The CDR3 contains 15 residues. V was clipped by 6 bases and J by 6 bases; unmatched bases: 8. From germline, CDR1 is SNHLY and CDR2 FYNNEI. CDR3 bases read: TGTGCCAGCAGGGAGCTAGCGGGGAAGGCCGGGGAG. Its translation: CASRELAGKAGE. The CDR3, in full, reads CASRELAGKAGELFF.

For this clone: The CDR3 goes on 3 residues after the read ends, and that part is filled in from the germline J gene. The gene calls are TRBV6-1 and TRBJ1-5; 8 positions match TRBD1. The J segment lost 2 bases and the V segment lost 4 bases, leaving 7 bases of the junction unmatched. The CDR3 length is 16 residues. Germline V CDR1 and CDR2: MNHNS, SASEGT. The CDR3 spells CASSGYQGAGNQPQHF. The part of the CDR3 DNA that was read is TGTGCCAGCAGTGGTTACCAGGGGGCGGGCAATCAGCCC.

For this clone: The read falls 3 residues short of the CDR3 end, and the missing part is taken from the germline J gene. V and J are TRBV5-1 and TRBJ2-2; no firm D call. The V and J ends lost 2 bases and 5 bases respectively, with 10 bases between them. Germline CDR1 reads SGHRS; CDR2 reads YFSETQ. The CDR3 runs 14 residues. The sequenced part of the CDR3 DNA is TGCGCCAGCAGCTTCGTGTTAACTACCGGGGAG. It yields the protein CASSFVLTTGE. The whole CDR3 protein is CASSFVLTTGELFF.

A note on this clone: Read data end 3 residues before the CDR3 end; the end is taken from the germline J gene. The chain combines TRBV2 with TRBJ1-2, with 8 bases identical to TRBD1. The junction had 6 bases not matched to a gene; V was cut back by 3 bases and J by 0 bases. CDR3 length: 16 residues. Germline loops: CDR1 SNHLY, CDR2 FYNNEI. The covered CDR3 bases are TGTGCCAGCAGTGAGCTGGACAGGGAAGCTAACTATGGC. Translating gives CASSELDREANYG. The complete CDR3 sequence is CASSELDREANYGYTF.

With respect to this clone: The sequence runs out 3 residues before the end of the CDR3; the remainder is reconstructed from the germline J gene. The rearrangement links TRBV5-1 to TRBJ1-2; weak D call: TRBD1 (6 bases). The CDR3 consists of 13 residues. Germline CDR1 reads SGHRS; CDR2 reads YFSETQ. V gave up 1 base and J gave up 7 bases, with 11 bases separating them. CDR3 bases read: TGCGCCAGCAGCTTGTCAGGGGCGGGTGGC. Its translation is CASSLSGAGG. The full CDR3 is CASSLSGAGGYTF.

About this clone itself: The read ends 3 residues early relative to the CDR3; the germline J gene fills the gap. Distinct nucleotide sequences in the sample also encode this CDR3. The chain recombines TRBV18 with TRBJ1-2; TRBD1 might be the D (6 bases). The germline CDR1 and CDR2 sequences are KGHSH and LQKENI. The CDR3 has 16 amino acids. CDR3 DNA, as far as it was read: TGTGCCAGCTCGCCCGGGATAGCGGGGGGGCTGTACGAC. Protein product: CASSPGIAGGLYD. The whole CDR3 reads CASSPGIAGGLYDYTF.

Note on this clone: The CDR3 end lies 3 residues beyond the end of the read and is filled in from the germline J gene. The rearrangement uses TRBV2 and TRBJ1-2; TRBD1 aligns across 12 bases. The CDR3 is made up of 14 amino acids. The germline CDR1 and CDR2 sequences are SNHLY and FYNNEI. V lost 9 bases, J lost 7 bases, and 9 bases stayed unmatched. The sequenced CDR3 bases are TGTGCCAGAAGCGCCGGGACAGGGGGCTCTGGC. Translating it yields CARSAGTGGSG. The full CDR3 protein is CARSAGTGGSGYTF.

Comments on this clone: The read ends 3 residues before the CDR3 terminus; that terminus is restored from the germline J gene. V gene TRBV5-6 combines with J gene TRBJ2-3; D uncertain. Germline CDR1 reads SGHDT; CDR2 reads YYEEEE. The V end was cut by 4 bases, the J end by 0 bases, with 12 bases between. The CDR3 spans 15 residues. CDR3 DNA, as far as it was read: TGTGCCAGCAGCGGCACACAGCATAGCACAGATACG. Protein product: CASSGTQHSTDT. The CDR3, in full, reads CASSGTQHSTDTQYF. The whole variable domain, remainder taken from reference TRBV5-6 and TRBJ2-3, is DAGVTQSPTHLIKTRGQQVTLRCSPKSGHDTVSWYQQALGQGPQFIFQYYEEEERQRGNFPDRFSGHQFPNYSSELNVNALLLGDSALYLCASSGTQHSTDTQYFGPGTRLTVL.

Regarding this clone: The read is 3 residues too short to cover the CDR3 end, so that end is filled in from the germline J gene. The rearrangement links TRBV7-9 to TRBJ2-3; TRBD2 aligns across 7 bases. The CDR3 runs 15 residues. CDR1 SEHNR and CDR2 FQNEAQ come from the germline V gene (reference sequence). V was clipped by 5 bases and J by 5 bases; unmatched bases: 10. CDR3 sequence: CASSPPRGEVDTQYF. CDR3 bases read: TGTGCCAGCAGCCCACCACGGGGGGAGGTAGATACG.

Comments on this clone: Read coverage stops 3 residues before the CDR3 terminus; the germline J gene supplies the remainder. The chain combines TRBV19 with TRBJ1-2, with TRBD1 matching over 10 bases. With 6 bases clipped from V and 6 bases from J, the junction kept 10 bases outside the gene matches. Germline lookup yields CDR1 LNHDA and CDR2 SQIVND (reference sequence). The length of the CDR3 is 15 residues. CDR3 bases read: TGTGCCAGTAGCACAGACAGGGGGCGAACCCATGGC. It encodes CASSTDRGRTHG. The full CDR3 protein reads CASSTDRGRTHGYTF.

Of note for this clone: Read data end 3 residues before the CDR3 end; the end is taken from the germline J gene. V and J are TRBV19 and TRBJ1-5; 9 bases are a match to TRBD1. This CDR3 comprises 14 residues. Germline V gene sequence: CDR1 LNHDA, CDR2 SQIVND (reference sequence). J was trimmed by 5 bases and V by 7 bases; bases with no gene match: 6. This CDR3 reads CASMETGGHQPQHF. CDR3 DNA, as far as it was read: TGTGCCAGTATGGAGACAGGGGGTCATCAGCCC.

Turning to this clone: The observed sequence ends 3 residues before the CDR3 terminus, with the missing tail filled in from the germline J gene. This chain uses TRBV10-2 with TRBJ2-7, with D unresolved. The CDR3 loop spans 13 amino acids. Trimming took 3 bases from V and 0 from J, leaving 6 bases between them. Germline assignment: CDR1 WSHSY and CDR2 SAAADI. The CDR3 DNA, read in part, is TGCGCCAGCAGTGATCGCTACTCCTACGAG. Protein: CASSDRYSYE. The whole CDR3 protein is CASSDRYSYEQYF.

As concerns this clone: The CDR3 end falls 3 residues outside the read, so it is completed with the germline J gene. The chain carries TRBV4-1 and TRBJ2-7; D gene uncertain. Trimming took 0 bases from V and 2 from J, leaving 11 bases between them. The CDR3 spans 15 residues. Germline V gene sequence: CDR1 MGHRA, CDR2 YSYEKL. This chain's CDR3 is CASSQDQAEAYEQYF. The sequenced part of the CDR3 DNA is TGCGCCAGCAGCCAAGATCAGGCAGAGGCCTACGAG.

As regards this clone: A junction boundary mismatches the germline segment, possibly from a read error. The CDR3 end is not reached by the read, which stops 3 residues before it; the germline J gene fills it in. V usage is TRBV7-7 and J usage is TRBJ1-2; D is possibly TRBD1 (5 bases). The length of the CDR3 is 15 residues. Germline CDR1 SSHAT, CDR2 FNYEAQ (reference sequence). The CDR3 DNA, read in part, is TGTGCTAGCAGCTTAGATCTTGGAGGGGTTAGTGAC. It translates to CASSLDLGGVSD. Given in full, the CDR3 is CASSLDLGGVSDYTF.

As for this clone: One junction end does not reproduce the germline sequence, and a read error may be involved. The read comes to an end 3 residues before the CDR3 does, leaving the germline J gene to fill in the end. The chain is built from TRBV10-2 and TRBJ2-2, with D perhaps TRBD1 (5 bases). The CDR3 covers 13 residues. Germline values: CDR1 WSHSY, CDR2 SAAADI. The CDR3 protein is CVSRMQGTGELFF. The DNA read from the CDR3 is TGCGTCAGCAGAATGCAGGGCACCGGGGAG.

Worth noting for this clone: The read stops 3 residues short of the end of the CDR3; the missing end is completed from the germline J gene. The J gene is TRBJ1-1, the V gene TRBV7-6; D call uncertain. V shed 1 base and J shed 1 base, with 7 bases lying between them. In germline, CDR1 is SGHVS, CDR2 FNYEAQ. This CDR3 contains 14 residues. CDR3 in amino acids: CASSLGPGNTEAFF. The DNA read from the CDR3 is TGTGCCAGCAGCTTAGGTCCAGGGAACACTGAA.

In regard to this clone: The read falls 3 residues short of the CDR3 end, and the missing part is taken from the germline J gene. J is TRBJ2-3 and V is TRBV18, with TRBD1 as a possible D gene (7 bases). Germline loops: CDR1 KGHSH, CDR2 LQKENI. The CDR3 runs to 14 residues. This CDR3 reads CASSPGQDYQPQYF. The DNA read from the CDR3 is TGTGCCAGCTCACCTGGACAGGACTATCAGCCG.

Of note for this clone: Sequencing ends 3 residues short of the CDR3 end; the germline J gene provides the rest. The chain couples TRBV7-6 to TRBJ1-2; possibly TRBD1 for D (5 bases). The length of the CDR3 is 12 residues. Per the germline V gene, CDR1 is SGHVS and CDR2 is FNYEAQ. CDR3 protein: CASSLTGEPYTF. Incomplete CDR3 DNA: TGTGCCAGCAGCTTAACGGGGGAGCCC.

Regarding this clone: The CDR3 end falls 3 residues outside the read, so it is completed with the germline J gene. This chain joins TRBV2 and TRBJ2-7, with 10 bases aligning to TRBD1. The junction had 15 bases not matched to a gene; V was cut back by 4 bases and J by 3 bases. Germline V lookup: CDR1 SNHLY, CDR2 FYNNEI. The CDR3 is made up of 18 amino acids. CDR3 DNA (partial): TGTGCCAGCAGTGCCCCACGGACAGGGGGACCAGGTTTCTACGAG. This translates into CASSAPRTGGPGFYE. The whole CDR3 protein is CASSAPRTGGPGFYEQYF.

A word on this clone: The read terminates 3 residues ahead of where the CDR3 ends, so the germline J gene completes it. V and J are TRBV4-1 and TRBJ1-6; 7 bases fit TRBD1. The CDR3 sequence is 16 residues long. Germline values: CDR1 MGHRA, CDR2 YSYEKL. J lost 10 bases, V lost 5 bases, and 14 bases had no gene match. CDR3 DNA (partial): TGCGCCAGCAGCTTTGGGGCTCAGGGGGTCAGCTCACCC. As protein: CASSFGAQGVSSP. The full CDR3 is CASSFGAQGVSSPLHF.

Frequency places this clone as medium-sized. Read data end 3 residues before the CDR3 end; the end is taken from the germline J gene. V and J are TRBV4-2 and TRBJ1-4; a weak D match, TRBD1 (5 bases). The germline V gene encodes CDR1 LGHNA and CDR2 YNFKEQ. V lost 1 base, J lost 0 bases, and 12 bases lay in between. The CDR3 consists of 17 residues. This chain's CDR3 is CASSQAGAGTTNEKLFF. The sequenced part of the CDR3 DNA is TGTGCCAGCAGCCAAGCGGGCGCAGGGACAACTAATGAAAAA.

This clone counts as medium-sized by frequency. The sequenced fragment ends 3 residues before the CDR3 boundary, so the rest is inferred from the germline J gene. V and J are TRBV7-3 and TRBJ2-6; D is ambiguous. The germline gives CDR1 SGHTA, CDR2 FQGTGA. Trimming took off 6 bases at V and 1 base at J, with 19 bases between the two ends. The CDR3 totals 18 residues. CDR3 in amino acids: CASRRKRAHRSGANVLTF. The DNA read from the CDR3 is TGTGCCAGCAGGAGAAAAAGGGCTCATCGGTCTGGGGCCAACGTC.

Concerning this clone: The read halts 3 residues ahead of the CDR3 end, with the missing end drawn from the germline J gene. The genes are TRBV6-2 or TRBV6-3 and TRBJ2-4; TRBD1 aligns across 7 bases. The V gene's germline CDR1 is MNHEY and CDR2 SVGEGT. After removal of 7 bases from V and 8 bases from J, the junction contained 11 bases not matched to a gene. This CDR3 has 14 residues. The CDR3 sequence is CASKGDSSQDIQYF. The DNA read from the CDR3 is TGTGCCAGCAAGGGGGACAGCTCCCAGGACATT.

CDR3 amino acids: CASSFLDTGELFF. Incomplete CDR3 DNA: TGCGCCAGCAGCTTTCTCGACACCGGGGAG. The genes are TRBV5-1 and TRBJ2-2; D not certain. The CDR3 is cut off 3 residues early in the read; its end comes from the germline J gene. Between the trimmed V and J ends, which lost 2 bases and 3 bases, there was a span of 5 bases. This CDR3 region has 13 residues. Germline loops: CDR1 SGHRS, CDR2 YFSETQ.

As to this clone: Read coverage stops 3 residues before the CDR3 terminus; the germline J gene supplies the remainder. The chain carries TRBV7-2 and TRBJ1-2; D uncertain. Trimming removed 1 base at V and 4 bases at J, with 7 bases between. Germline lookup yields CDR1 SGHTA and CDR2 FQGNSA. This CDR3 has 13 residues. The sequenced CDR3 bases are TGTGCCAGCAGCTTAGAGTCAGTCTATGGC. Its protein is CASSLESVYG. The entire CDR3 is CASSLESVYGYTF.

Of note for this clone: The CDR3 goes on 3 residues after the read ends, and that part is filled in from the germline J gene. The chain links TRBV10-3 to TRBJ1-3; D gene unclear. The CDR3 has 17 amino acids. The V and J ends lost 6 bases and 0 bases respectively, with 18 bases between them. CDR1 is ENHRY and CDR2 is SYGVKD in the germline V gene. Incomplete CDR3 DNA: TGTGCCATCAGGAACCAATACTTGCGCGACTCTGGAAACACC. Its protein is CAIRNQYLRDSGNT. The full CDR3 reads CAIRNQYLRDSGNTIYF.

In the case of this clone: Read data end 3 residues before the CDR3 end; the end is taken from the germline J gene. The rearrangement links TRBV7-9 to TRBJ2-7; 7 nucleotides agree with TRBD1. The germline gives CDR1 SEHNR, CDR2 FQNEAQ (reference sequence). The ends lost 2 bases at V and 4 bases at J; junction bases unmatched: 8. CDR3 length: 15 residues. The CDR3 reads CASSLQLTGRYEQYF. The sequenced CDR3 bases are TGTGCCAGCAGCTTACAATTGACAGGGCGGTACGAG.

Remarks on this clone: The observed sequence ends 3 residues before the CDR3 terminus, with the missing tail filled in from the germline J gene. The chain is built from TRBV7-7 and TRBJ2-5, with 7 bases lining up with TRBD2. In germline, CDR1 is SSHAT, CDR2 FNYEAQ (reference sequence). V was pared by 5 bases and J by 5 bases, with 11 bases of the junction left unmatched. The CDR3 spans 15 residues. CDR3 bases read: TGTGCCAGCAGCCCCCCCCACGGGGGGTACGAGACC. It encodes CASSPPHGGYET. The whole CDR3 is CASSPPHGGYETQYF.

Worth noting for this clone: Sequencing ends 3 residues short of the CDR3 end; the germline J gene provides the rest. V and J are TRBV7-2 and TRBJ1-2, with a possible D match to TRBD1 (6 bases). The CDR3 is 13 residues long. Germline loops: CDR1 SGHTA, CDR2 FQGNSA. The CDR3 region is CASSLNRVHDYTF. CDR3 bases read: TGTGCCAGCAGCTTAAACAGGGTCCACGAC.